The T cell receptor beta chain under discussion was sequenced for a study of blood T cell repertoires in COVID-19. Study-wide background: Acute and convalescent COVID-19 specimens originated in the United States, Italy and Spain. Sources were T cells, B-cell-depleted T cells, or PBMCs; the material itself was cDNA or gDNA.

As handled by the study authors: Cell counts per sample came from amplifying reference gene primers. The data were produced by immunoSEQ multiplex PCR, yet TCRdb's version contains in-frame clones alone and is incomplete. V, J and clone size derive from that table, while D and trimming were established from the DNA sequence. The sample has about 210,000 clones, about 83% seen once; the top ten hold less than 3.5%. Germline CDR1 and CDR2: MDHEN and SYDVKM. The CDR3 has 13 amino acids. V dropped 5 bases and J dropped 5; count of bases not matched to a gene: 3. What was sequenced was peripheral blood. This receptor was identified in a man aged 45-65 years with active or convalescent COVID-19. The chain carries TRBV28 and TRBJ1-2; 9 nucleotides line up with TRBD1. The CDR3 nucleotides read TGTGCCAGCAGTGGGACAGGGCAGTATGGCTACACCTTC. This codes for CASSGTGQYGYTF.